These 22 T cell receptor beta chains were all obtained from the same sample, sequenced in a study of cytomegalovirus exposure and HLA in healthy donors. Produced via immunoSEQ multiplex PCR; TCRdb's table is partial and in-frame only. The sample comprises some 270,000 clones, about 86% of which are singletons, and over 0.95% rests with the top ten. Sequencing was done on a sample of PBMCs. Receptors originate from a woman aged 18-30 years in good health and CMV-seronegative.

This clone was seen a handful of times. This chain links TRBV7-2 with TRBJ2-5; TRBD2 matches at 9 bases. Germline lookup yields CDR1 SGHTA and CDR2 FQGNSA. There are 13 residues in the CDR3. The V and J ends lost 3 bases and 5 bases, in that order; junction bases with no gene match: 1. CDR3 residues: CASSFGLAETQYF. DNA of the CDR3: TGTGCCAGCAGCTTCGGACTAGCGGAGACCCAGTACTTC. The entire variable domain, with the rest obtained from reference TRBV7-2 and TRBJ2-5, is as follows: GAGVSQSPSNKVTEKGKDVELRCDPISGHTALYWYRQSLGQGLEFLIYFQGNSAPDKSGLPSDRFSAERTGGSVSTLTIQRTQQEDSAVYLCASSFGLAETQYFGPGTRLLVL.

Only one count was recorded for this clone. This chain uses TRBV27 with TRBJ2-7, with TRBD2 as a possible D gene (6 bases). The V gene's germline CDR1 is MNHEY and CDR2 SMNVEV (reference sequence). This CDR3 is built from 15 residues. The V gene lost 2 bases and the J gene lost 2 bases, with 13 bases spanning the gap. The DNA of the CDR3 is TGTGCCAGCAGTTTAATCTCCAGGACTACCTACGAGCAGTACTTC. It translates to CASSLISRTTYEQYF.

The J gene is TRBJ2-5, the V gene TRBV30, with TRBD1 matching over 11 bases. The CDR3 is 15 residues long. Germline V gene data show CDR1 as GTSNPN and CDR2 as SVGIG (reference sequence). J gave up 3 bases and V 4 bases, and 7 bases lay outside the gene matches. This chain's CDR3 is CAWTPGQGVEETQYF. In DNA form, the CDR3 reads TGTGCCTGGACACCGGGACAGGGGGTTGAAGAGACCCAGTACTTC.

V is TRBV10-1 and J is TRBJ2-7; the match to TRBD1 covers 7 bases. CDR1 and CDR2 from the germline V gene are WNHNN and SYGVQD (reference sequence). CDR3 length equals 15 residues. V dropped 6 bases and J dropped 3; count of bases not matched to a gene: 11. CDR3 amino acids: CASSTTGLPGYEQYF. The DNA for the CDR3 is TGCGCCAGCAGCACGACAGGGTTACCCGGCTACGAGCAGTACTTC.

The J gene is TRBJ2-3, the V gene TRBV6-5; D is uncertain. Per germline, CDR1 MNHEY and CDR2 SVGAGI. V dropped 5 bases and J dropped 3 bases, with 9 bases sitting between them. The CDR3 loop spans 13 amino acids. CDR3 bases: TGTGCCAGCAGTGGTACGGGTACAGATACGCAGTATTTT. It yields the protein CASSGTGTDTQYF.

The CDR3: CASSRGGTYEQYF. The CDR3 coding sequence is TGTGCCAGCAGTCGCGGGGGAACCTACGAGCAGTACTTC. The chain employs TRBV6-5 and TRBJ2-7, with TRBD2 matching 7 bases. Germline V gene sequence: CDR1 MNHEY, CDR2 SVGAGI. The CDR3 extends over 13 amino acids. After removal of 5 bases from V and 2 bases from J, the junction contained 3 bases not matched to a gene.

This clone was observed once. This sequence joins TRBV6-5 and TRBJ2-1; no clear D gene. Germline CDR1 MNHEY, CDR2 SVGAGI. This CDR3 region has 13 residues. V lost 2 bases, J lost 9 bases, and 11 bases lay in between. The CDR3 sequence is CASSYGLPSEQFF. CDR3 sequence (DNA): TGTGCCAGCAGTTACGGTCTTCCTAGTGAGCAGTTCTTC.

A note on this clone: The same CDR3 also results from other DNA sequences found in this sample. The genes are TRBV2 and TRBJ1-5; D might be TRBD1 (5 bases). The CDR3 has 14 amino acids. CDR1 SNHLY and CDR2 FYNNEI come from the germline V gene. The V end was cut by 4 bases, the J end by 0 bases, with 7 bases between. The CDR3 nucleotides read TGTGCCAGCAGTGGACAGCTTAGCAATCAGCCCCAGCATTTT. Amino acids: CASSGQLSNQPQHF.

The chain joins TRBV27 to TRBJ1-5; TRBD1 is a possible D gene (5 bases). Trimming cost V 6 bases and J 0 bases, with 12 bases left between them. CDR1 is MNHEY, CDR2 SMNVEV, per germline (reference sequence). This CDR3 spans 15 amino acids. The CDR3 here is CASSKGIFSNQPQHF. The CDR3 nucleotides are TGTGCCAGCAGCAAGGGGATCTTTAGCAATCAGCCCCAGCATTTT.

This rearrangement joins TRBV5-6 to TRBJ1-1; perhaps TRBD1 as D (6 bases). Trimming cost V 2 bases and J 10 bases, with 15 bases left between them. The germline CDR1 and CDR2 sequences are SGHDT and YYEEEE. This CDR3 contains 13 residues. Here the CDR3 reads CASSFMDRVGAFF. CDR3 sequence (DNA): TGTGCCAGCAGCTTTATGGACAGAGTAGGAGCTTTCTTT.

This sequence joins TRBV7-3 and TRBJ1-3; D uncertain. This CDR3 has 17 amino acids. Trimming shortened V by 0 bases and J by 1 base, and 13 bases separated the two germline ends. The germline V gene encodes CDR1 SGHTA and CDR2 FQGTGA. The CDR3 sequence is CASSLTITLTSGNTIYF. The DNA of the CDR3 is TGTGCCAGCAGCTTAACGATTACGTTAACTTCTGGAAACACCATATATTTT.

The chain joins TRBV6-5 to TRBJ1-1; 7 nucleotides match TRBD1. The CDR3 loop spans 13 amino acids. Germline assignment: CDR1 MNHEY and CDR2 SVGAGI. The J segment lost 5 bases and the V segment lost 8 bases, leaving 8 bases of the junction unmatched. This chain's CDR3 is CASSKGARTEAFF. CDR3 DNA: TGTGCCAGCTCCAAGGGGGCGAGAACTGAAGCTTTCTTT.

The chain joins TRBV5-1 to TRBJ1-5, with TRBD1 as a possible D gene (6 bases). The V and J ends lost 4 bases and 7 bases respectively, with 15 bases between them. Germline V lookup: CDR1 SGHRS, CDR2 YFSETQ. This CDR3 has 14 residues. CDR3 in amino acids: CASSPEQGGQPQHF. Here the CDR3 DNA reads TGCGCCAGCAGCCCAGAACAGGGTGGACAGCCCCAGCATTTT.

The V and J genes are TRBV27 and TRBJ1-1; D unclear. Looked up from germline, CDR1 is MNHEY and CDR2 is SMNVEV (reference sequence). This CDR3 contains 15 residues. V was clipped by 8 bases and J by 0 bases, with 16 bases between them. The CDR3 reads CASAPLWEMNTEAFF. CDR3 nucleotides: TGTGCCAGCGCACCGCTATGGGAGATGAACACTGAAGCTTTCTTT.

The chain links TRBV10-1 to TRBJ2-1; 9 positions agree with TRBD1. Trimming at V came to 6 bases and at J to 9 bases, leaving 9 bases not matched to a gene. This CDR3 is built from 14 residues. Germline V lookup: CDR1 WNHNN, CDR2 SYGVQD (reference sequence). The CDR3 is CASSRTGDLGEQFF. The CDR3 DNA sequence: TGCGCCAGCAGCCGGACAGGGGACCTCGGTGAGCAGTTCTTC.

The rearrangement joins TRBV18 to TRBJ1-6, with D perhaps TRBD1 (6 bases). The V end lost 5 bases, the J end lost 6 bases, and 17 bases lay between the germline ends. CDR1 is KGHSH and CDR2 is LQKENI in the germline V gene. The length of the CDR3 is 16 residues. CDR3 region: CASSSVQGVSNSPLHF. In DNA, the CDR3 is TGTGCCAGCTCATCGGTACAGGGTGTCTCTAATTCACCCCTCCACTTT.

A single count supports this clone. The gene calls are TRBV5-4 and TRBJ1-2; TRBD1 matches 9 bases. The J segment lost 4 bases and the V segment lost 6 bases, leaving 10 bases of the junction unmatched. Germline V lookup: CDR1 SGHNT, CDR2 YYREEE (reference sequence). The CDR3 is 15 amino acids. The CDR3 sequence is CASNIGTGTGYGYTF. CDR3 coding DNA: TGTGCCAGCAATATAGGGACAGGGACGGGCTATGGCTACACCTTC.

The count of this clone is one. The chain recombines TRBV27 with TRBJ2-7; no definite D call. Germline V gene lookup returns CDR1 MNHEY and CDR2 SMNVEV (reference sequence). The CDR3 spans 14 residues. V lost 2 bases and J lost 0, with 8 bases in between. CDR3 region: CASSLRSYSYEQYF. In DNA form, the CDR3 reads TGTGCCAGCAGTTTACGGTCCTACTCCTACGAGCAGTACTTC.

This clone was counted a single time. The chain combines TRBV5-1 with TRBJ2-7; 11 nucleotides line up with TRBD2. This CDR3 is built from 18 residues. From germline, CDR1 is SGHRS and CDR2 YFSETQ. The V gene end was trimmed by 3 bases and the J gene end by 0 bases; junction bases not matched to a gene: 11. The CDR3 bases are TGCGCCAGCAGCTCACCGAACGGACTAGCGGGCGTCTCCTACGAGCAGTACTTC. This translates into CASSSPNGLAGVSYEQYF.

The J gene is TRBJ2-3, the V gene TRBV4-1; 9 nucleotides agree with TRBD1. Germline V gives CDR1 MGHRA, CDR2 YSYEKL. CDR3 length: 14 amino acids. J gave up 4 bases and V 5 bases, and 4 bases lay outside the gene matches. The CDR3 protein is CASSWGQGADTQYF. The CDR3 bases are TGCGCCAGCAGCTGGGGACAGGGTGCAGATACGCAGTATTTT.

The genes are TRBV30 and TRBJ2-7; 9 positions match TRBD2. Germline V gene lookup returns CDR1 GTSNPN and CDR2 SVGIG (reference sequence). The V segment lost 1 base and the J segment 6 bases; nucleotides outside the gene matches: 7. The CDR3 is 14 amino acids. CDR3 sequence reads: CAWSAGTSFPEQYF. The CDR3 DNA reads TGTGCCTGGAGTGCCGGGACTAGCTTCCCCGAGCAGTACTTC.

Regarding this clone: The same CDR3 can be traced to other DNA sequences in this sample. This chain connects TRBV18 to TRBJ1-2; D uncertain. CDR3 length: 13 residues. Germline V gene data show CDR1 as KGHSH and CDR2 as LQKENI. Trimming removed 6 bases from V and 2 bases from J, with 10 bases in between. In nucleotides, the CDR3 is TGTGCCAGCTCCCAGACGGAGAACTATGGCTACACCTTC. Translation gives CASSQTENYGYTF.